Below, 12 T cell receptor beta chains from the same sample are listed, as sequenced in a study of shared clonotypes between healthy human individuals. Using immunoSEQ multiplex PCR, the repertoire was profiled, and TCRdb retains in-frame clones only, with some absent. This sample carries fewer than 600,000 clones, 70% to 80% of them seen once, and the ten largest clones take 12%. Sequences were obtained from PBMCs. These receptors were taken from a woman aged 40 to 49 in good health. Some clones in this sample may be carry-over from other donors' samples.

As regards this clone: A read error may account for a junction end that differs from germline. The chain joins TRBV5-1 to TRBJ1-2; unclear D gene. The CDR3 loop spans 13 amino acids. Per germline, CDR1 SGHRS and CDR2 YFSETQ. This CDR3 reads CASSLEREYGHTF. CDR3 nucleotides: TGCGCCAGCAGCTTGGAAAGGGAGTATGGCCACACCTTC.

The chain employs TRBV5-6 and TRBJ2-1, with TRBD2 matching over 12 bases. The CDR3 sequence is 18 residues long. CDR1 is SGHDT, CDR2 YYEEEE, per germline. V shed 1 base, J shed 0 bases, and the junction held 5 bases outside the gene matches. The CDR3 region is CASSLLAGGPSSYNEQFF. CDR3 nucleotide sequence: TGTGCCAGCAGCTTGCTAGCGGGAGGGCCGAGCTCCTACAATGAGCAGTTCTTC.

In the case of this clone: This may arise from a read error, as a much more abundant clone is one base away. This likely comes from a read error, as the CDR3 has no conserved phenylalanine or tryptophan at its end. The gene calls are TRBV30 and TRBJ1-2; tentative D call: TRBD1 (5 bases). Germline V CDR1 and CDR2: GTSNPN, SVGIG (reference sequence). Trimming stripped 1 base from V and 4 bases from J, with 13 bases between. This CDR3 has 14 amino acids. As DNA, the CDR3 is TGTGCCTGGAGTGACTCGGGGCAGGCCTATGGCTACACCCTC. Translation: CAWSDSGQAYGYTL.

The table lists this clone with a count of one. The genes are TRBV11-3 and TRBJ2-2; 14 nucleotides line up with TRBD2. CDR3 length equals 17 residues. Trimming at V came to 4 bases and at J to 7 bases, leaving 8 bases not matched to a gene. Per the germline V gene, CDR1 is SGHNT and CDR2 is YENEEA. CDR3 sequence reads: CASSWGLAGVQGGELFF. In DNA, the CDR3 is TGTGCCAGCAGCTGGGGACTAGCGGGAGTACAGGGCGGGGAGCTGTTTTTT.

Comments on this clone: Only one base separates this from a far larger clonotype, so it likely reflects a read error. Additional DNA sequences in this sample encode the identical CDR3. V and J are TRBV25-1 and TRBJ2-2; 11 bases map to TRBD2. From germline, CDR1 is MGHDK and CDR2 SYGVNS. The CDR3 loop spans 16 amino acids. The CDR3 protein is CASSGRLAGYAGELFF. CDR3 nucleotide sequence: TGTGCTAGCAGTGGTCGACTAGCGGGATATGCCGGGGAGCTGTTTTTT.

The chain couples TRBV10-3 to TRBJ2-5; possible D gene TRBD1, 6 bases. The CDR3 is made up of 16 amino acids. V lost 0 bases and J 2 bases, leaving 13 bases between the germline ends. The germline V gene has CDR1 ENHRY and CDR2 SYGVKD. The CDR3 is CAISESRSGQQETQYF. The CDR3 DNA reads as TGTGCCATCAGTGAGTCGAGGTCGGGACAACAAGAGACCCAGTACTTC.

The chain has TRBV2 and TRBJ2-7; 7 nucleotides line up with TRBD1. The CDR3 loop spans 15 amino acids. CDR1 and CDR2 from the germline V gene are SNHLY and FYNNEI. Germline trimming cut 3 bases from V and 1 base from J; bases unmatched to any gene: 6. The CDR3 sequence: CASSDRDRISYEQYF. The CDR3 DNA reads TGTGCCAGCAGTGACCGGGACAGAATTTCCTACGAGCAGTACTTC. Filled out from reference TRBV2 and TRBJ2-7, the complete variable domain reads EPEVTQTPSHQVTQMGQEVILRCVPISNHLYFYWYRQILGQKVEFLVSFYNNEISEKSEIFDDQFSVERPDGSNFTLKIRSTKLEDSAMYFCASSDRDRISYEQYFGPGTRLTVT.

V usage is TRBV2 and J usage is TRBJ1-6; D remains ambiguous. Germline assignment: CDR1 SNHLY and CDR2 FYNNEI. The CDR3 loop spans 13 amino acids. Trimming took 1 base from V and 7 from J, leaving 5 bases between them. This chain's CDR3 is CASSEVGNSPLHF. As DNA, the CDR3 is TGTGCCAGCAGTGAAGTTGGGAATTCACCCCTCCACTTT.

The rearrangement joins TRBV18 to TRBJ1-1, with D perhaps TRBD1 (6 bases). This CDR3 comprises 16 residues. Germline values: CDR1 KGHSH, CDR2 LQKENI. Trimming left V 6 bases short and J 1 base short, with 18 bases between. The DNA of the CDR3 is TGTGCCAGCTCGGGGGGGCCCGGGAGAGAGAACACTGAAGCTTTCTTT. This codes for CASSGGPGRENTEAFF.

The rearrangement uses TRBV4-1 and TRBJ2-5; D not certain. Deletions cut 2 bases from V and 5 bases from J, with 9 bases between. CDR1 is MGHRA and CDR2 is YSYEKL in the germline V gene. The CDR3 loop spans 13 amino acids. CDR3 sequence: CASSQTVGETQYF. CDR3 DNA sequence: TGCGCCAGCAGCCAAACAGTTGGGGAGACCCAGTACTTC.

In the case of this clone: A much larger clone differs by one base, so this may be a read error. In the same sample, other DNA sequences code for this CDR3. This chain connects TRBV11-2 to TRBJ2-5, with D perhaps matching TRBD1 (5 bases). With the DNA end fitting TRBJ2-7 better, the J assignment may be wrong. CDR1 is SGHAT and CDR2 is FQNNGV in the germline V gene. The CDR3 is 13 residues long. CDR3 bases: TGTGCCAGCAGCTTACAGGGCTCCTACGAGCAGTACTTC. It codes for CASSLQGSYEQYF.

This chain joins TRBV7-9 and TRBJ2-1; D remains ambiguous. Trimming stripped 0 bases from V and 9 bases from J, with 3 bases between. The CDR3 length is 11 residues. The germline V gene encodes CDR1 SEHNR and CDR2 FQNEAQ (reference sequence). The CDR3 region has the DNA TGTGCCAGCAGCTTAGCCCCTGAGCAGTTCTTC. Translated: CASSLAPEQFF. Based on the CDR3 plus reference TRBV7-9 and TRBJ2-1, the full variable domain is DTGVSQNPRHKITKRGQNVTFRCDPISEHNRLYWYRQTLGQGPEFLTYFQNEAQLEKSRLLSDRFSAERPKGSFSTLEIQRTEQGDSAMYLCASSLAPEQFFGPGTRLTVL.